This T cell receptor (beta chain) comes out of a study of T cell responses to AZD1222 COVID-19 vaccine. Whole-study results and caveats: The donors showed a predominance of white British ancestry and of females, with possible underestimation of clonal diversity.

With respect to this clone: Its antigen is unknown.

The junction had 4 bases not matched to a gene; V was cut back by 3 bases and J by 7 bases. The germline V gene encodes CDR1 LNHNV and CDR2 YYDKDF (reference sequence). The CDR3 has 15 residues. Libraries were prepared by immunoSEQ multiplex PCR; TCRdb keeps only in-frame clonotypes and omits some of them. The data contain about 93,000 clones, about nine tenths of them seen just once; the ten biggest clones take up approximately 3%. This sequence joins TRBV15 and TRBJ2-1; 12 bases map to TRBD1. The material was peripheral blood, obtained on day 0 of MenACWY control vaccination. This TCR was sampled from an adult in good health. CDR3 residues: CATSSRDRGRNEQFF. CDR3 DNA: TGTGCCACCAGCAGCCGGGACAGGGGGCGTAATGAGCAGTTCTTC.